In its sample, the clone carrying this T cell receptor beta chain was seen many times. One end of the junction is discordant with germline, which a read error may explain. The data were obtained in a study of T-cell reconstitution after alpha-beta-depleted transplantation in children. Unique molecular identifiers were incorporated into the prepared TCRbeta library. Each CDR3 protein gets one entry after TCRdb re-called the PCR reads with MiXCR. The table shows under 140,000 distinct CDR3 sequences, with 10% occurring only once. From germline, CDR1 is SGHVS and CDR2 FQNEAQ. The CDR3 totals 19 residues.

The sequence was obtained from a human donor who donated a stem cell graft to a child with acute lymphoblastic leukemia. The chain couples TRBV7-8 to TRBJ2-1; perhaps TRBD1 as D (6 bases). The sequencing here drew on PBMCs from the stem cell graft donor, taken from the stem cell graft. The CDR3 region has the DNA TGTGCCAGCAGTTTAGTTTCTTCCACCGGGACACTCCGCTACAATGAGCAGTTCTTC. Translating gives CASSLVSSTGTLRYNEQFF.